This T cell receptor (beta chain) derives from a study of molecular identifiers for immune sequencing clone quantification (dated by TCRdb to 2016 to 2019). With regard to the full study: For a replicate experiment, RNA from approximately 20,000 or 100,000 naive CD8 T cells was divided into five aliquots, of which four were sequenced. The study was a methods study using CD8 T cells to benchmark molecular-identifier clustering-based TCR repertoire sequencing (MIDCIRS) and TCR RNA copy counting. The investigation overall reported the following: Modeling indicated roughly 3.3 TCR RNA copies recovered per cell, compared with around 10 by digital PCR, which implies a capture efficiency of approximately 31%. Spiked-in Jurkat TCR RNA equivalent to a single cell was reported to be detectable even among approximately 1 million naive CD8 T cells. When barcode sub-clustering was omitted, TCR diversity was inflated by chimeric consensus sequences, with chimeras reaching as high as 47%. The naive libraries included spiked-in Jurkat TCR RNA (around 10 copies' worth), and this RNA is not part of the donor repertoire. In CMV-specific effector cells, clones with more than 20 RNA copies accounted for over 97% of molecules, whereas in naive cells such clones accounted for under 1%. The sizes of highly expanded clones could end up underestimated when identical TCR molecules share a barcode.

The library was generated by PCR. The sequencer was an Illumina HiSeq 4000. Bulk TCR libraries were prepared as previously described, using TCR primers listed in Table S5. The Qiagen AllPrep DNA/RNA kit was used to purify total RNA. Before analysis, reads from multiple sequencing runs of the same library were pooled. In the authors' own workflow: Only reads with exact TCR constant sequence were kept, trimmed to 150 nt, and grouped by their 12-nt molecular barcodes. Within each barcode group, reads were sub-clustered at a 15% Levenshtein threshold, and quality-weighted consensus sequences were built per RNA molecule. Non-functional sequences were removed, as were lower-count sequences one edit away from another. Barcode sub-clusters with fewer than 20% of the maximum read count were removed, based on fitting two negative binomial distributions. Clones were called with MiXCR by TCRdb after fastp trimmed the public reads at Q25, and only in-frame beta chains were retained. Each CDR3 protein gets just one entry, which takes the most common genes and DNA from the rows behind it. For this entry, the V and J calls and clone size follow TCRdb and not the study's own pipeline. Recorded for this sample are some 650,000 distinct CDR3 sequences; just under 20% of them occurred a single time. In total, the top ten clones hold under 0.95% of the sample.

Libraries of naive CD8 T cells were built from 20,000 to 1,000,000 sorted cells, with 10%, 30% or 50% of the purified RNA used. On a BD FACSAria II, naive CD8 T cells were FACS-sorted as CD8+CD4-CCR7+CD45RA+ and collected into RLT Plus buffer. To test detection sensitivity, Jurkat RNA equivalent to ten TCR copies was spiked into samples of about 18,000-1,000,000 naive CD8 T cells. CD8 T cells were enriched using RosetteSep CD8+ T Cell Enrichment Cocktail and Ficoll-Paque, and the enriched cells then underwent ACK red cell lysis. Note on this clonotype: The antigen it recognizes is unknown. A much larger clone sits a single nucleotide away, making a read error possible. Likely a read error: the CDR3 ends without its conserved phenylalanine or tryptophan. No DNA is shown, since the ends of the CDR3 on it are uncertain; the CDR3 is the one TCRdb lists.

Including both end residues, the CDR3 is 14 amino acids long. The sequenced material came from naive CD8+ T cells from blood, with Jurkat cell RNA spiked in. The cell subset or site label of this sample denotes: FACS-sorted CD8+CD4-CCR7+CD45RA+ naive T cells. In this chain, TRBV21-1 is recombined with TRBJ2-1. TRBV21-1 is described as a pseudogene. The receptor comes from a human donor in good health. Some libraries in this study had Jurkat cell RNA spiked in. The CDR3: CASSKVRKTNEQFL.